Shown below are 20 T cell receptor beta chains from a single sample sequenced in a study of tumor and adjacent non-tumor tissue in lung cancer. The template was RNA from unsorted bulk tissue. A modified ARM-PCR protocol with three rounds of nested PCR amplified TCRbeta. Using its own MiXCR run on the multiplex PCR reads, TCRdb lists one record per CDR3 protein. The sample yields under 150,000 distinct CDR3 sequences, around two thirds seen once. Sequenced sample: lung tumor tissue. These receptor sequences come from a man aged 60 to 69 with small cell lung cancer.

In its sample, this clonotype was seen a few times. A read error may be the cause here, since a much bigger clone is one base away. The V call is TRBV4-1, the J call TRBJ1-1; D ambiguous. The germline V and J ends were trimmed by 6 bases and 0 bases, with 5 bases remaining between them. The CDR3 is made up of 12 amino acids. Germline loops: CDR1 MGHRA, CDR2 YSYEKL. CDR3 residues: CASRRLNTEAFF. The CDR3 bases are TGCGCCAGCAGGAGATTGAACACTGAAGCTTTCTTT.

In the case of this clonotype: A read error may produce the germline difference seen at one junction end. The chain uses TRBV20-1 and TRBJ2-1, with D possibly being TRBD1 (7 bases). The CDR3 spans 13 residues. Germline V gene lookup returns CDR1 DFQATT and CDR2 SNEGSKA (reference sequence). The CDR3 DNA follows: TGCAATGCTAGCCAGGGGGGCGACAATGAGCAGTTCTTC. Protein product: CNASQGGDNEQFF.

This clonotype was detected ten times or more. The rearrangement links TRBV29-1 to TRBJ2-1; 7 positions match TRBD1. Germline V gene data show CDR1 as SQVTM and CDR2 as ANQGSEA. CDR3 length equals 13 residues. V was pared by 1 base and J by 9 bases, with 6 bases of the junction left unmatched. The CDR3 loop reads CSVEADRDAEQFF. CDR3 sequence (DNA): TGCAGCGTTGAAGCCGACAGGGACGCTGAGCAGTTCTTC.

At least ten counts were recorded for this clonotype. The J gene is TRBJ2-5, the V gene TRBV20-1; 8 bases are a match to TRBD1. This CDR3 has 14 amino acids. J lost 5 bases, V lost 5 bases, and 10 bases had no gene match. The germline V gene has CDR1 DFQATT and CDR2 SNEGSKA (reference sequence). The DNA of the CDR3 is TGCAGTGCTGCCTGGACAGGGTACCGGGAGACCCAGTACTTC. Its protein is CSAAWTGYRETQYF.

A word on this clonotype: The junction and the germline gene differ at one end; a read error may be behind it. This chain joins TRBV29-1 and TRBJ1-6; the D is unclear. The CDR3 loop spans 13 amino acids. Germline V CDR1 and CDR2: SQVTM, ANQGSEA. CDR3: CNVDPGEGSPLHF. Here the CDR3 DNA reads TGCAACGTTGACCCCGGTGAGGGTTCACCCCTCCACTTT.

With respect to this clonotype: The junction does not match germline at one end; this may be a read error. The chain has TRBV12-3 or TRBV12-4 and TRBJ2-4; TRBD2 matches at 8 bases. The CDR3 spans 15 residues. CDR3 protein: CDSSLAGSAKSIQYF. In DNA form, the CDR3 reads TGTGACAGCAGTTTAGCGGGGTCAGCCAAAAGCATTCAGTACTTC.

The sample holds a few counts of this clonotype. J is TRBJ1-2 and V is TRBV29-1; 10 bases fit TRBD1. The junction had 8 bases not matched to a gene; V was cut back by 7 bases and J by 3 bases. CDR1 is SQVTM and CDR2 is ANQGSEA in the germline V gene. There are 14 residues in the CDR3. The CDR3 bases are TGCAGCGACCAGACAGGGGGCGGCTACTATGGCTACACCTTC. It specifies CSDQTGGGYYGYTF.

Regarding this clonotype: This clone may be a read error of a much larger clone one base away. The genes are TRBV20-1 and TRBJ2-2; D is unresolved. Germline CDR1 DFQATT, CDR2 SNEGSKA (reference sequence). This CDR3 is built from 15 residues. The CDR3 nucleotides are TGCACTGCTAGAAAAGGGCCGTCGAACACCGGGGAGCTGTTTTTT. The encoded protein is CTARKGPSNTGELFF.

Notes on this clonotype: Since a much larger clone is just one base distant, this may be a read error. The V and J genes are TRBV5-1 and TRBJ2-5, with 7 nucleotides matching TRBD2. V lost 5 bases to trimming and J lost 0 bases; unmatched junction nucleotides: 7. Germline CDR1 SGHRS, CDR2 YFSETQ. The CDR3 spans 15 residues. The chain's CDR3 is CASRLSTSDQETQYF. DNA for the CDR3: TGCGCCAGCAGATTATCCACTAGCGACCAAGAGACCCAGTACTTC.

Notes on this clonotype: A read error may account for a junction end that differs from germline. The CDR3 region is CDSSGTVDNDQFF. CDR3 DNA sequence: TGTGACAGCAGTGGGACAGTAGACAATGATCAGTTCTTC. The chain uses TRBV6-6 and TRBJ2-1; 7 bases fit TRBD1. Germline loops: CDR1 MNHNY, CDR2 SVGAGI (reference sequence). CDR3 length: 13 residues.

About this clonotype: One end of the junction is discordant with germline, which a read error may explain. J is TRBJ2-3 and V is TRBV11-2; D unclear. The CDR3 is 14 residues long. Germline CDR1 SGHAT, CDR2 FQNNGV. The CDR3 reads CASSLAGQTDTHYF. Written as DNA, the CDR3 is TGTGCCAGCAGCTTAGCGGGTCAAACTGATACGCACTATTTT.

The gene calls are TRBV5-1 and TRBJ1-2; 10 bases align to TRBD1. Looked up from germline, CDR1 is SGHRS and CDR2 is YFSETQ. The CDR3 totals 16 residues. V lost 1 base and J lost 4; bases outside the gene matches: 7. The CDR3: CASSLNPGQGIYGYTF. For the CDR3, the DNA is TGCGCCAGCAGCTTGAACCCGGGACAGGGGATCTATGGCTACACCTTC.

With regard to this clonotype: The conserved final phenylalanine or tryptophan is absent from the CDR3, which likely points to a read error. The rearrangement links TRBV11-2 to TRBJ1-2, with TRBD1 matching over 7 bases. CDR1 and CDR2 (germline): SGHAT, FQNNGV. The CDR3 sequence is 13 residues long. The CDR3, as DNA: TGTGCCATCAGCTTCGACAGGGACTATGGCTACACCCTC. Translated: CAISFDRDYGYTL.

This clonotype appeared a few times. This rearrangement joins TRBV18 to TRBJ2-3, with 9 nucleotides matching TRBD2. Trimming cost V 3 bases and J 2 bases; bases outside gene matches: 6. CDR3 length: 16 amino acids. The V gene's germline CDR1 is KGHSH and CDR2 LQKENI. CDR3 DNA sequence: TGTGCCAGCTCACCCTTGGGACTAGCCTCCACAGATACGCAGTATTTT. Translated: CASSPLGLASTDTQYF. Complete variable domain (other parts from reference TRBV18 and TRBJ2-3): NAGVMQNPRHLVRRRGQEARLRCSPMKGHSHVYWYRQLPEEGLKFMVYLQKENIIDESGMPKERFSAEFPKEGPSILRIQQVVRGDSAAYFCASSPLGLASTDTQYFGPGTRLTVL.

This clonotype appeared many times. This chain joins TRBV6-6 and TRBJ1-5; 7 positions agree with TRBD1. The germline gives CDR1 MNHNY, CDR2 SVGAGI (reference sequence). V was pared by 7 bases and J by 3 bases, with 6 bases of the junction left unmatched. The CDR3 consists of 14 residues. The CDR3, as DNA: TGTGCCAGCAAACGGGACAGCTTCAATCAGCCCCAGCATTTT. Translating it yields CASKRDSFNQPQHF.

As for this clonotype: A read error is possible here, since a much larger clone lies one base away. The V and J genes are TRBV19 and TRBJ2-1, with 14 nucleotides matching TRBD2. V dropped 6 bases and J dropped 7; count of bases not matched to a gene: 8. CDR1 is LNHDA and CDR2 is SQIVND in the germline V gene (reference sequence). The CDR3 is 16 amino acids. The CDR3 spells CASRPTWTSGRNEQFF. The CDR3 nucleotides read TGTGCCAGTAGGCCGACCTGGACTAGCGGGAGGAATGAGCAGTTCTTC.

In regard to this clonotype: This may be a read error, as it is one base from a much larger clone. Written as DNA, the CDR3 is TGCAGCGTCAAACACGTCTCTGGGGTCAACGTCCTGACTTTC. Translation: CSVKHVSGVNVLTF. The V gene is TRBV29-1, the J gene TRBJ2-6; no clear D. From germline, CDR1 is SQVTM and CDR2 ANQGSEA. The CDR3 has 14 amino acids.

The chain combines TRBV5-5 with TRBJ2-7, with 11 bases fitting TRBD2. This CDR3 has 16 amino acids. With V trimmed by 0 bases and J by 4 bases, 6 bases remained unmatched. Germline assignment: CDR1 SGHKS and CDR2 YYEKEE (reference sequence). In nucleotides, the CDR3 is TGTGCCAGCAGCTTGGGTCTAGCGGGAGGTTGGTACGAGCAGTACTTC. This translates into CASSLGLAGGWYEQYF.

This clonotype was found many times. V gene TRBV11-2 combines with J gene TRBJ2-3, with D perhaps matching TRBD2 (5 bases). Looked up from germline, CDR1 is SGHAT and CDR2 is FQNNGV. V lost 0 bases and J 5 bases, leaving 12 bases between the germline ends. The CDR3 has 15 amino acids. CDR3 coding DNA: TGTGCCAGCAGCTTAGAATTAGGGAGAGGAGATACGCAGTATTTT. Translated: CASSLELGRGDTQYF.

This chain joins TRBV12-3 or TRBV12-4 and TRBJ1-6; D is uncertain. The V end lost 7 bases, the J end lost 9 bases, and 19 bases lay between the germline ends. The CDR3 totals 15 residues. In nucleotides, the CDR3 is TGTGCCAGCAACTTATTTCATGGGTCGAGTTCACCCCTCCACTTT. Translated: CASNLFHGSSSPLHF.